The next 15 T cell receptor beta chains were all read from a single sample in a study of control samples from healthy donors and cancer patients. Some clones are missing from TCRdb's copy, which holds only in-frame ones; the method was immunoSEQ multiplex PCR. The sample consists of 55,000 to 80,000 clones, more than 70% of them appearing once. The specimen sequenced was PBMCs. Receptors originate from a man in his sixties with colorectal cancer.

J is TRBJ2-3 and V is TRBV28, with 8 bases aligning to TRBD2. The length of the CDR3 is 15 residues. V was clipped by 5 bases and J by 0 bases; unmatched bases: 4. The germline V gene encodes CDR1 MDHEN and CDR2 SYDVKM. CDR3 region: CASSVGGASTDTQYF. CDR3 bases: TGTGCCAGCAGTGTCGGGGGGGCAAGCACAGATACGCAGTATTTT.

The rearrangement uses TRBV10-2 and TRBJ2-2; D is uncertain. Germline CDR1 is WSHSY and CDR2 is SAAADI. The CDR3 spans 11 residues. V lost 8 bases and J 6 bases, leaving 7 bases between the germline ends. CDR3 DNA: TGCGCCAGCCGCTTGGCCGGGGAGCTGTTTTTT. Translation: CASRLAGELFF.

This chain joins TRBV5-5 and TRBJ2-7; 10 nucleotides match TRBD1. This CDR3 is built from 15 residues. CDR1 and CDR2 from the germline V gene are SGHKS and YYEKEE (reference sequence). V was pared by 4 bases and J by 2 bases, with 6 bases of the junction left unmatched. CDR3 amino acids: CASSTRQGATYEQYF. The DNA of the CDR3 is TGTGCCAGCAGCACCCGACAGGGGGCAACCTACGAGCAGTACTTC.

J is TRBJ2-1 and V is TRBV3-1 (or the pseudogene TRBV3-2), with TRBD2 as a possible D gene (6 bases). The V end lost 3 bases, the J end lost 4 bases, and 19 bases lay between the germline ends. There are 17 residues in the CDR3. Germline V gene data show CDR1 as LGHDT and CDR2 as YNNKEL (reference sequence). The CDR3 bases are TGTGCCAGCAGCCATCGCCTGGACTACCTTGATTACAATGAGCAGTTCTTC. Amino acid sequence: CASSHRLDYLDYNEQFF.

The sample holds a few counts of this clone. CDR3 nucleotide sequence: TGTGCCAGCAGTTTTGGACGGGGGATAGGTGGCTACACCTTC. It specifies CASSFGRGIGGYTF. The rearrangement links TRBV6-2 or TRBV6-3 to TRBJ1-2; D perhaps matches TRBD1 (5 bases). Germline V lookup: CDR1 MNHEY, CDR2 SVGEGT. This CDR3 has 14 amino acids. V lost 4 bases and J 7 bases, leaving 16 bases between the germline ends.

V usage is TRBV24-1 and J usage is TRBJ2-2; perhaps D is TRBD1 or TRBD2 (5 bases each). The germline V gene has CDR1 KGHDR and CDR2 SFDVKD. V lost 8 bases and J lost 6, with 15 bases in between. CDR3 length: 14 residues. This CDR3 is CATTGRKNPGELFF. The CDR3 DNA is TGTGCCACCACGGGACGGAAGAATCCCGGGGAGCTGTTTTTT.

This chain connects TRBV4-1 to TRBJ2-5, with D uncertain. Germline loops: CDR1 MGHRA, CDR2 YSYEKL. The CDR3 has 15 amino acids. Trimming pared 0 bases from V and 3 bases from J, leaving 11 bases between. This CDR3 is CASSQDVMGKETQYF. CDR3 in DNA: TGCGCCAGCAGCCAAGATGTTATGGGGAAAGAGACCCAGTACTTC.

This chain connects TRBV3-1 (or the pseudogene TRBV3-2) to TRBJ2-3; 12 nucleotides line up with TRBD2. Germline CDR1 is LGHDT and CDR2 is YNNKEL (reference sequence). The trim removed 4 bases at V and 6 bases at J, leaving 8 bases unmatched. This CDR3 spans 16 amino acids. The CDR3 loop is CASSPTSGGLSDTQYF. The CDR3 DNA reads as TGTGCCAGCAGCCCCACTAGCGGGGGGTTGTCGGATACGCAGTATTTT.

J is TRBJ2-3 and V is TRBV27; 8 bases agree with TRBD1. The V gene's germline CDR1 is MNHEY and CDR2 SMNVEV (reference sequence). This CDR3 spans 15 amino acids. The V and J ends lost 3 bases and 10 bases, in that order; junction bases with no gene match: 12. CDR3: CASSFRGPFGVAQYF. In nucleotides, the CDR3 is TGTGCCAGCAGTTTCAGGGGGCCGTTCGGGGTAGCGCAGTATTTT.

V is TRBV9 and J is TRBJ1-1, with D perhaps matching TRBD1 (6 bases). The V end was cut by 0 bases, the J end by 5 bases, with 14 bases between. CDR1 is SGDLS and CDR2 is YYNGEE in the germline V gene. CDR3 size: 15 residues. The CDR3 coding sequence is TGTGCCAGCAGCGTAGCTGGGGGGGCGTATACTGAAGCTTTCTTT. Translated, it gives CASSVAGGAYTEAFF.

The V gene is TRBV7-9, the J gene TRBJ2-5, with D perhaps matching TRBD2 (6 bases). Per germline, CDR1 SEHNR and CDR2 FQNEAQ (reference sequence). V shed 1 base and J shed 5 bases, with 14 bases lying between them. This CDR3 contains 15 residues. CDR3 DNA: TGTGCCAGCAGCTTAGGGGCGGGGTCGGTGGAGACCCAGTACTTC. Translation: CASSLGAGSVETQYF.

The chain recombines TRBV7-8 with TRBJ1-2, with 7 positions matching TRBD1. CDR3 length equals 13 residues. Germline trimming cut 5 bases from V and 5 bases from J; bases unmatched to any gene: 5. Germline V gene data show CDR1 as SGHVS and CDR2 as FQNEAQ. The DNA for the CDR3 is TGTGCCAGCAGCACCGACAGGGTTTATGGCTACACCTTC. Protein product: CASSTDRVYGYTF.

This chain connects TRBV10-1 to TRBJ1-4; TRBD1 is a possible D gene (5 bases). Trimming cost V 5 bases and J 8 bases, with 15 bases left between them. The CDR3 loop spans 14 amino acids. The germline V gene has CDR1 WNHNN and CDR2 SYGVQD (reference sequence). The CDR3 DNA is TGCGCCAGCAGTCGGGACTCACCGGCGGAAAAACTGTTTTTT. It translates to CASSRDSPAEKLFF.

This clone appeared a single time. The chain links TRBV28 to TRBJ1-5; tentative D call: TRBD1 (5 bases). Deletions cut 6 bases from V and 2 bases from J, with 17 bases between. CDR1 and CDR2 (germline): MDHEN, SYDVKM. The CDR3 totals 16 residues. This CDR3 is CASRPPIGGGNQPQHF. The CDR3 nucleotides are TGTGCCAGCAGACCTCCGATTGGGGGAGGCAATCAGCCCCAGCATTTT.

The V call is TRBV5-1, the J call TRBJ2-7; D is unclear. Germline V CDR1 and CDR2: SGHRS, YFSETQ. The CDR3 covers 14 residues. V was trimmed by 2 bases and J by 1 base, leaving 10 bases between them. CDR3 bases: TGCGCCAGCAGCTTAAGCCCAAGGTCCTACGAGCAGTACTTC. It translates to CASSLSPRSYEQYF.